A single sample is the source of the 30 T cell receptor beta chains below, sequenced in a study of CD8 T cells in Susac syndrome. RNA was extracted with the RNeasy kit, and a quantity of roughly 0.5 to 1 ug was reverse transcribed using random hexamers. TCRdb re-called the immunoSEQ multiplex PCR reads with MiXCR, one entry per CDR3 protein. Here the sample spans 100,000 to 150,000 distinct CDR3 sequences, roughly 76% being singletons. Sample: CD8+ T cells from PBMCs. The source is a human donor with multiple sclerosis.

V and J are TRBV19 and TRBJ1-5; a weak D match, TRBD1 (5 bases). From germline, CDR1 is LNHDA and CDR2 SQIVND (reference sequence). The CDR3 extends over 16 amino acids. V lost 3 bases to trimming and J lost 2 bases, with 14 bases between them. The CDR3 DNA sequence: TGTGCCAGTAGTATCCATGCAAGACAGCGCAATCAGCCCCAGCATTTT. It yields the protein CASSIHARQRNQPQHF.

The table lists this clonotype with many counts. CDR3 protein: CASSQDRITGHGYTF. The CDR3 DNA reads TGCGCCAGCAGCCAAGATAGGATTACAGGGCATGGCTACACCTTC. J is TRBJ1-2 and V is TRBV4-3, with D perhaps TRBD1 (6 bases). Trimming cost V 0 bases and J 6 bases, with 14 bases left between them. CDR1 is LGHNA, CDR2 YSLEER, per germline. CDR3 length: 15 residues.

The chain carries TRBV6-6 and TRBJ2-3; 9 bases are shared with TRBD2. V gave up 2 bases and J gave up 6 bases; unmatched junction bases: 9. This CDR3 has 16 amino acids. CDR1 MNHNY and CDR2 SVGAGI come from the germline V gene (reference sequence). The CDR3 DNA is TGTGCCAGCAGTTACGGCGGCGGGGGGGCCGGGGATACGCAGTATTTT. Amino acids: CASSYGGGGAGDTQYF.

CDR3 coding DNA: TGCGCCAGCAAGGGGCGGGAGCGTGCAGATACGCAGTATTTT. It is translated as CASKGRERADTQYF. This chain uses TRBV5-1 with TRBJ2-3; TRBD2 matches at 7 bases. The germline CDR1 and CDR2 sequences are SGHRS and YFSETQ. The CDR3 is 14 amino acids. V lost 6 bases and J lost 4; bases outside the gene matches: 8.

The genes are TRBV12-3 or TRBV12-4 and TRBJ2-7, with D maybe TRBD2 (6 bases). Trimming removed 6 bases from V and 4 bases from J, with 10 bases in between. The CDR3 extends over 12 amino acids. The CDR3 nucleotides are TGTGCCAGCAGCCCGGGACTGTACGAGCAGTACTTC. Amino acid sequence: CASSPGLYEQYF.

The J gene is TRBJ2-7, the V gene TRBV12-3 or TRBV12-4; D ambiguous. This CDR3 contains 12 residues. V was pared by 4 bases and J by 4 bases, with 8 bases between. CDR3 nucleotide sequence: TGTGCCAGCAGTTATAGCTTGTACGAGCAGTACTTC. Its protein product is CASSYSLYEQYF.

The chain links TRBV29-1 to TRBJ1-2; weak D call: TRBD1 (6 bases). CDR1 is SQVTM, CDR2 ANQGSEA, per germline. Between the trimmed V and J ends, which lost 2 bases and 8 bases, there was a span of 9 bases. This CDR3 has 11 residues. CDR3 amino acids: CSVERDTGYTF. The CDR3 region has the DNA TGCAGCGTTGAACGGGACACCGGCTACACCTTC.

The chain has TRBV5-4 and TRBJ2-1; TRBD2 is a possible D gene (6 bases). V was trimmed by 3 bases and J by 8 bases, leaving 15 bases between them. The CDR3 loop spans 14 amino acids. Germline V CDR1 and CDR2: SGHNT, YYREEE (reference sequence). CDR3 DNA sequence: TGTGCCAGCAGCTGGGGAGGAGGCTGGGATGAGCAGTTCTTC. The encoded protein is CASSWGGGWDEQFF.

This chain joins TRBV16 and TRBJ1-5; D is uncertain. The germline V and J ends were trimmed by 5 bases and 7 bases, with 15 bases remaining between them. Germline V gives CDR1 KGHSY, CDR2 FQNENV. This CDR3 contains 14 residues. This CDR3 reads CASSFSPGWQPQHF. In DNA form, the CDR3 reads TGTGCCAGCAGCTTCTCACCAGGATGGCAGCCCCAGCATTTT.

V gene TRBV13 combines with J gene TRBJ1-5, with D hard to call. V was shortened by 6 bases and J by 4 bases, with 13 bases between the two germline ends. This CDR3 contains 14 residues. CDR1 and CDR2 from the germline V gene are PRHDT and FYEKMQ (reference sequence). The CDR3 region is CASSEVRPNQPQHF. CDR3 nucleotides: TGTGCCAGCAGTGAAGTACGGCCTAATCAGCCCCAGCATTTT.

CDR3 sequence: CASSPSLAEAFF. The DNA of the CDR3 is TGTGCCAGCAGCCCGTCCCTCGCTGAAGCTTTCTTT. The chain links TRBV7-9 to TRBJ1-1; D uncertain. The CDR3 runs to 12 residues. Germline V lookup: CDR1 SEHNR, CDR2 FQNEAQ (reference sequence). The V gene lost 5 bases and the J gene lost 6 bases, with 10 bases spanning the gap.

This chain joins TRBV24-1 and TRBJ1-2; D gene uncertain. V shed 3 bases and J shed 7 bases, with 14 bases lying between them. The CDR3 has 14 residues. Looked up from germline, CDR1 is KGHDR and CDR2 is SFDVKD. Written as DNA, the CDR3 is TGTGCCACCAGTGATCCCCACACCACTGCTGGCTACACCTTC. It yields the protein CATSDPHTTAGYTF.

The V gene is TRBV19, the J gene TRBJ2-1, with TRBD2 identical over 9 bases. Germline V lookup: CDR1 LNHDA, CDR2 SQIVND (reference sequence). The V segment lost 3 bases and the J segment 5 bases; nucleotides outside the gene matches: 5. CDR3 length equals 15 residues. In DNA, the CDR3 is TGTGCCAGTAGTATGTGGTCTAGCGGGAACAATGAGCAGTTCTTC. Protein sequence: CASSMWSSGNNEQFF.

Only one count was recorded for this clonotype. V usage is TRBV20-1 and J usage is TRBJ1-5; a possible D gene is TRBD1 (5 bases). The ends were cut back, 3 bases at V and 1 base at J, with 10 bases in the middle. There are 14 residues in the CDR3. Looked up from germline, CDR1 is DFQATT and CDR2 is SNEGSKA (reference sequence). This chain's CDR3 is CSASQGMSNQPQHF. The CDR3 coding sequence is TGCAGTGCTAGCCAGGGTATGAGCAATCAGCCCCAGCATTTT.

The J gene is TRBJ2-6, the V gene TRBV5-6; D not certain. The germline V and J ends were trimmed by 0 bases and 0 bases, with 4 bases remaining between them. The CDR3 extends over 15 amino acids. CDR1 is SGHDT, CDR2 YYEEEE, per germline. DNA of the CDR3: TGTGCCAGCAGCTTGGGGGTCTCTGGGGCCAACGTCCTGACTTTC. As protein: CASSLGVSGANVLTF.

The rearrangement links TRBV7-8 to TRBJ2-3; TRBD2 aligns across 12 bases. The CDR3 sequence is 16 residues long. The V gene's germline CDR1 is SGHVS and CDR2 FQNEAQ. V gave up 2 bases and J gave up 4 bases; unmatched junction bases: 4. The DNA of the CDR3 is TGTGCCAGCAGCTTAAGACTAGCGGGGGTATCAGATACGCAGTATTTT. Translated, it gives CASSLRLAGVSDTQYF.

CDR3 in amino acids: CSARQQPIGNSPLHF. The CDR3 DNA is TGCAGTGCACGACAGCAGCCCATCGGTAATTCACCCCTCCACTTT. The V call is TRBV20-1, the J call TRBJ1-6, with D tentatively TRBD1 (5 bases). V dropped 6 bases and J dropped 6 bases, with 18 bases sitting between them. CDR3 length equals 15 residues. CDR1 DFQATT and CDR2 SNEGSKA come from the germline V gene (reference sequence).

The J gene is TRBJ1-1, the V gene TRBV27, with D hard to call. The CDR3 has 14 residues. Germline assignment: CDR1 MNHEY and CDR2 SMNVEV (reference sequence). V shed 2 bases and J shed 5 bases, with 12 bases lying between them. The CDR3 loop is CASSLRFPGTEAFF. DNA of the CDR3: TGTGCCAGCAGTTTACGGTTTCCTGGAACTGAAGCTTTCTTT.

The CDR3 DNA reads TGCGCCAGCAGCTTCTGGCTAGCGGGGTACGAGCAGTACGTC. Residues: CASSFWLAGYEQYV. The V call is TRBV5-1, the J call TRBJ2-7; 9 bases are shared with TRBD2. V was pared by 2 bases and J by 4 bases, with 4 bases of the junction left unmatched. The CDR3 is made up of 14 amino acids. Per germline, CDR1 SGHRS and CDR2 YFSETQ.

This clonotype was counted a single time. The chain has TRBV28 and TRBJ1-5; 8 bases are a match to TRBD1. V shed 5 bases and J 4 bases; nucleotides not matched to a gene: 10. CDR3 length: 16 amino acids. Germline-derived CDR1 and CDR2 are MDHEN and SYDVKM. The CDR3 loop reads CASSPNWDRKNQPQHF. The CDR3, as DNA: TGTGCCAGCAGTCCAAACTGGGACAGGAAGAATCAGCCCCAGCATTTT.

The chain recombines TRBV2 with TRBJ2-1; TRBD1 agrees at 8 bases. CDR3 length: 17 amino acids. Germline CDR1 SNHLY, CDR2 FYNNEI. V trimming: 7 bases; J trimming: 0 bases; junction bases outside the gene matches: 11. CDR3 amino acids: CASTKRQGRSSYNEQFF. For the CDR3, the DNA is TGTGCCAGCACTAAGCGACAGGGGCGAAGCTCCTACAATGAGCAGTTCTTC.

This clonotype was observed a single time. The rearrangement links TRBV20-1 to TRBJ2-5; D uncertain. V lost 7 bases to trimming and J lost 4 bases, with 19 bases between them. CDR3 length: 14 amino acids. Germline CDR1 and CDR2: DFQATT and SNEGSKA (reference sequence). CDR3 amino acids: CSVDARGNRETQYF. CDR3 nucleotide sequence: TGCAGTGTTGACGCGAGAGGAAATCGAGAGACCCAGTACTTC.

V gene TRBV12-3 or TRBV12-4 combines with J gene TRBJ1-1; possibly TRBD1 for D (6 bases). V dropped 3 bases and J dropped 6 bases, with 11 bases sitting between them. This CDR3 has 13 residues. CDR3 coding DNA: TGTGCCAGCAGTTTTGGAGGGGGATCTGAAGCTTTCTTT. It is translated as CASSFGGGSEAFF.

The chain joins TRBV13 to TRBJ2-2, with 8 nucleotides matching TRBD1. The trim removed 3 bases at V and 9 bases at J, leaving 6 bases unmatched. The CDR3 covers 14 residues. Germline CDR1 PRHDT, CDR2 FYEKMQ (reference sequence). The CDR3 DNA is TGTGCCAGCAGCTTTTCGGACAGGGAAAGGGAGCTGTTTTTT. Protein: CASSFSDRERELFF.

This clonotype has a handful of counts. The chain links TRBV4-1 to TRBJ2-2, with unresolved D. CDR1 MGHRA and CDR2 YSYEKL come from the germline V gene. The CDR3 consists of 13 residues. V lost 0 bases and J 6 bases, leaving 5 bases between the germline ends. CDR3: CASSQEIPGELFF. CDR3 bases: TGCGCCAGCAGCCAAGAGATCCCCGGGGAGCTGTTTTTT.

CDR3: CASSFLREGEHYGYTF. CDR3 in DNA: TGTGCCAGCAGCTTCCTCCGGGAGGGTGAACACTATGGCTACACCTTC. This chain joins TRBV13 and TRBJ1-2; D uncertain. Germline CDR1 is PRHDT and CDR2 is FYEKMQ (reference sequence). The V end was cut by 3 bases, the J end by 3 bases, with 17 bases between. The CDR3 is made up of 16 amino acids.

Only a few counts were recorded for this clonotype. The rearrangement links TRBV14 to TRBJ2-7, with D uncertain. The CDR3 totals 14 residues. Germline CDR1 is SGHDN and CDR2 is FVKESK. V was shortened by 0 bases and J by 6 bases, with 12 bases between the two germline ends. CDR3 DNA sequence: TGTGCCAGCAGCCAAGAATTAGAACCGGGCGAGCAGTACTTC. Translation gives CASSQELEPGEQYF.

The chain employs TRBV29-1 and TRBJ2-2, with D uncertain. V was shortened by 8 bases and J by 8 bases, with 12 bases between the two germline ends. CDR3 length: 11 amino acids. The germline V gene encodes CDR1 SQVTM and CDR2 ANQGSEA. The chain's CDR3 is CSFVELGELFF. Here the CDR3 DNA reads TGCAGCTTTGTCGAACTTGGGGAGCTGTTTTTT.

This chain uses TRBV30 with TRBJ1-2; 8 bases are shared with TRBD1. Germline V gives CDR1 GTSNPN, CDR2 SVGIG (reference sequence). There are 13 residues in the CDR3. V dropped 4 bases and J dropped 4; count of bases not matched to a gene: 5. This CDR3 reads CAWIGQGVYGYTF. For the CDR3, the DNA is TGTGCCTGGATCGGACAGGGAGTCTATGGCTACACCTTC.

The rearrangement uses TRBV28 and TRBJ2-7, with 10 bases aligning to TRBD1. The CDR3 covers 14 residues. Per the germline V gene, CDR1 is MDHEN and CDR2 is SYDVKM. Trimming took 5 bases from V and 4 from J; bases not matched to a gene: 5. The CDR3 region is CASSIRQGAYEQYF. As DNA, the CDR3 is TGTGCCAGCAGTATCCGACAGGGGGCTTACGAGCAGTACTTC.